This TCR beta chain was profiled in a study of beta chain features in type 1 diabetes (dated by TCRdb to the late 2010s). As for the study more broadly: Mean age, gender distribution, total cell number and subset yield did not differ between patients and healthy donors. A total of 85 million to 140 million sorted cells were examined across all samples, and the number of cells per subset was strongly correlated with RNA yield. The study compared TCRB repertoires of sorted circulating CD4+ T cell subsets between recently diagnosed type 1 diabetes patients and matched healthy donors. Regulatory and stem cell-like memory subsets were obtained from only 8 patients and roughly eight healthy donors, while naive and central memory subsets were obtained from all 30 or so donors.

Of note for this clone: Its antigen specificity is not known. It has no much larger one-base neighbor in the sample; base qualities were not kept.

Germline trimming: 7 bases from V, 2 bases from J; junction bases outside gene matches: 3. There are 13 amino acids in the CDR3, from cysteine to phenylalanine inclusive. The read is trimmed to its CDR3 DNA, 39 bases read in frame from base 1. From a lookup of the germline V gene, CDR1 and CDR2 are MDHEN and SYDVKM. From each donor, a single peripheral blood sample of approximately 110 mL on average was drawn into heparinised tubes. Using a panel that included CD45RO, CCR7, CD25, CD127, CD95 and CD27, naive, central memory, regulatory and stem cell-like memory CD4+ T cells were sorted on a BD FACSAria II. Every sorted population had a purity above 95%. Right away, PBMCs were isolated by Lymphoprep density gradient centrifugation and were stained directly, with no culture step. So that batch effects would be minimized, each experiment stained and sorted samples in pairs, pairing one healthy donor with one patient.

Paper-wide results and their limitations: Because cDNA was sequenced instead of genomic DNA, activated cells with high expression could be over-represented, although the groups did not differ in activation or CD3 levels. At VDJ recombination sites, patients with type 1 diabetes made fewer insertions and deleted more nucleotides, a pattern implying thymic rearrangement abnormalities. In all four CD4+ subsets, TCRB CDR3 length was moderately but significantly shorter in type 1 diabetes patients. Naive, central memory and regulatory TCRB repertoires appeared to be more alike among patients than among healthy donors. PCR might favor shorter templates, but patient and control samples were amplified and corrected together, so any skew would affect both groups equally. Only small numbers of individuals were included in the HLA sub-analyses, which left unresolved whether HLA type had any influence on TCRB rearrangement.

The entire isolated RNA was reverse transcribed using the High Capacity cDNA Reverse Transcription Kit, and thus expressed TCRB transcripts were sequenced. Deep immunoSEQ sequencing was performed on naive, central memory and regulatory T cell samples, with an average of roughly 3.5 million total reads per sample. Sorted cells were lysed in RLT buffer, and RNA was extracted using DNase-treated RNeasy Micro or Mini kits according to cell number. Each cell subset was processed separately to prevent cross-contamination, with patient and healthy donor samples processed together. TCRB sequences were amplified from cDNA with the immunoSEQ multiplex PCR, producing 87-bp fragments spanning the CDR3 region. Sequencing of the amplicons was performed on the Illumina HiSeq platform. Under the source paper's analysis protocol: Synthetic template baselines were used to correct PCR bias computationally, reads within Hamming distance 2 were collapsed, and singletons that could not be merged were discarded. Reads were aligned to IMGT to assign V, D and J genes, CDR3 length, and insertions or deletions at six rearrangement sites. Within each subset, clonotype counts were normalized to sorted cell number, and only after that were true diversity and Gini coefficients computed with the tcR R package. Repertoire sharing was quantified using the overlap coefficient calculated on TCRB nucleotide sequences. Out-of-frame TCRB sequences from naive cells were analyzed to stand in for the pre-selection repertoire. In its TCRdb copy, this immuneACCESS table keeps in-frame sequences only and misses some clones. Where compared with another copy, unresolved V genes explain less than half of these, and the others have no known cause. The V and J calls and clone size were taken over from that table, and D and trimming were inferred from the DNA. Within this sample are hundreds of thousands of clones, with over 9.5% of them counted one time only. The ten largest clonotypes hold 0.0095% to 0.013% of the sample.

The receptor's source is a woman aged 18-29 years with type 1 diabetes. The rearrangement combines TRBV28 with TRBJ2-7; a stretch of 9 junction bases matches TRBD2. Material: naive CD4+ T cells from blood. This specimen's cell subset or site label, per the study, means: true naive CD4+ T cells. The base sequence is TGTGCCAGCATCCTAGCGGGAACCTACGAGCAGTACTTC. Its amino acids are CASILAGTYEQYF.